The subject of this entry is one T cell receptor (beta chain). Antigen specificity is unknown. Both 60 Vbeta primers and 13 Jbeta primers went into the PCR. Authors' analysis steps: Later analysis identified 88 million or so unique TCR beta chains, approximately 11 million shared. The table came from immunoSEQ multiplex PCR; TCRdb's copy has only in-frame clones and leaves some out. D and trimming were read from the DNA, whereas the V and J calls and clone size are those reported in that table. The table has 150,000 to 200,000 clones, over 75% seen once. The CDR3 totals 13 residues. V was shortened by 6 bases and J by 0 bases, with 8 bases between the two germline ends. CDR1 SNHLY and CDR2 FYNNEI come from the germline V gene. This specimen comes from a study of cytomegalovirus exposure and HLA in healthy donors. Findings and caveats of the study: Most of the TCR beta V segments (in an earlier analysis) were productive either about 87% or about 30% of the time. Researchers reported in a later analysis that common viral pathogens appeared linked to several top clusters. The CMV antigen specificity of three CMV-associated chains was confirmed through in vitro analysis.

Material: PBMCs. The rearrangement joins TRBV2 to TRBJ1-1, with unresolved D. This TCR was recovered from a man aged 50-59 years in good health and CMV-seropositive. The CDR3 loop is CASRQTLNTEAFF. CDR3 DNA sequence: TGTGCCAGCAGACAGACACTGAACACTGAAGCTTTCTTT.